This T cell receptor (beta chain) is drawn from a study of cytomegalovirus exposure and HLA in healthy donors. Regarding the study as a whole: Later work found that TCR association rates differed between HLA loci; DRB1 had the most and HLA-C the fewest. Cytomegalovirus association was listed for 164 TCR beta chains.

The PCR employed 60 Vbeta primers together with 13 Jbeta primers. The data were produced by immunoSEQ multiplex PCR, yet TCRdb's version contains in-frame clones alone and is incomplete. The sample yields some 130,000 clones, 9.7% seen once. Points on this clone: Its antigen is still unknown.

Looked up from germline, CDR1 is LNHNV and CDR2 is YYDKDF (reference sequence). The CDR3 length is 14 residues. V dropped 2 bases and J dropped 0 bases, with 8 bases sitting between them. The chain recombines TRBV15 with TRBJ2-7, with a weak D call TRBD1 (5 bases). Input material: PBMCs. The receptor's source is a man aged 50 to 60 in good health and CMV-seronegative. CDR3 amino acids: CATSRRDSSYEQYF. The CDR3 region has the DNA TGTGCCACCAGCAGACGCGACAGCTCCTACGAGCAGTACTTC. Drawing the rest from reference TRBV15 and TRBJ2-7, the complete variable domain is DAMVIQNPRYQVTQFGKPVTLSCSQTLNHNVMYWYQQKSSQAPKLLFHYYDKDFNNEADTPDNFQSRRPNTSFCFLDIRSPGLGDTAMYLCATSRRDSSYEQYFGPGTRLTVT.